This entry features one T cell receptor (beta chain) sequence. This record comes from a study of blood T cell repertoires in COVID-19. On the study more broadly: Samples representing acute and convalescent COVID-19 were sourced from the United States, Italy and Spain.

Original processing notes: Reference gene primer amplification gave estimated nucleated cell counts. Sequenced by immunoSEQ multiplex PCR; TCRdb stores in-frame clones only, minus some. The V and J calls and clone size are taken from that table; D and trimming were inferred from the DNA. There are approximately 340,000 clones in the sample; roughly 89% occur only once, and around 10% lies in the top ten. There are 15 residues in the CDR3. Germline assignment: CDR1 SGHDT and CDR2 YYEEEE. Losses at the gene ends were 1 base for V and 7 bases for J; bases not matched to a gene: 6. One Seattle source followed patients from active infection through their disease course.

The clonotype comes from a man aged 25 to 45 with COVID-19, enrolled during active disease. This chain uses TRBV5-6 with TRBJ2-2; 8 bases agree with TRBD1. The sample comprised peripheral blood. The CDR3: CASSLYQGASGELFF. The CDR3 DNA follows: TGTGCCAGCAGCTTGTATCAGGGGGCGAGCGGGGAGCTGTTTTTT. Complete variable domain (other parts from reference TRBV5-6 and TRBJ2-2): DAGVTQSPTHLIKTRGQQVTLRCSPKSGHDTVSWYQQALGQGPQFIFQYYEEEERQRGNFPDRFSGHQFPNYSSELNVNALLLGDSALYLCASSLYQGASGELFFGEGSRLTVL.